This paragraph covers one TCR beta chain sequence. Its specificity is unknown. The record originates from a study of OX40 agonist ivuxolimab in advanced cancers. General study results and limits: In the expanded peripheral T cells, antigen specificity was never determined. At 0.1 to 3.0 mg/kg and by week 6, CD4+ and CD8+ T cells in the blood had expanded clonally.

The germline CDR1 and CDR2 sequences are SNHLY and FYNNEI. The CDR3 extends over 14 amino acids. The J segment lost 0 bases and the V segment lost 6 bases, leaving 2 bases of the junction unmatched. Only in-frame clones appear in the TCRdb table, and some are missing; sequencing was by immunoSEQ multiplex PCR. The sample holds approximately 63,000 clones, roughly 85% seen once. Sequenced here: CD4+ or CD8+ T cells sorted from blood, sampled in a trial of the OX40 agonist ivuxolimab. The receptor was derived from an adult with an advanced solid tumor such as melanoma, head and neck, liver or kidney cancer. V and J are TRBV2 and TRBJ2-3, with 8 positions matching TRBD2. In DNA form, the CDR3 reads TGTGCCAGCAGGAGACTAGCGAGCACAGATACGCAGTATTTT. It is translated as CASRRLASTDTQYF.